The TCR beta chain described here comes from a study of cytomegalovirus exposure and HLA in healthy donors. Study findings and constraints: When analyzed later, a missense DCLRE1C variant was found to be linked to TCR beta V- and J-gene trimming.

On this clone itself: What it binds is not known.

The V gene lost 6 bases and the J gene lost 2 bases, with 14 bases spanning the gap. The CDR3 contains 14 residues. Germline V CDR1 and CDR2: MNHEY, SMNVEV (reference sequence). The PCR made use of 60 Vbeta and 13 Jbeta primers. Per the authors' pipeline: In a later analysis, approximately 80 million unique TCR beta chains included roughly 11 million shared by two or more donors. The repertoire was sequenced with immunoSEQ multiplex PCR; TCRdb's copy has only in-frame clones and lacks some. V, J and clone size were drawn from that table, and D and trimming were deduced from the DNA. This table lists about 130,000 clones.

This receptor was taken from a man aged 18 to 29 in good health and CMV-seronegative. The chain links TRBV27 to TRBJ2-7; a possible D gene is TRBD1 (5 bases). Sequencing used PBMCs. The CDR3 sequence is CASSLQASAYEQYF. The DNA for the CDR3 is TGTGCCAGCAGCCTACAGGCATCGGCCTACGAGCAGTACTTC.